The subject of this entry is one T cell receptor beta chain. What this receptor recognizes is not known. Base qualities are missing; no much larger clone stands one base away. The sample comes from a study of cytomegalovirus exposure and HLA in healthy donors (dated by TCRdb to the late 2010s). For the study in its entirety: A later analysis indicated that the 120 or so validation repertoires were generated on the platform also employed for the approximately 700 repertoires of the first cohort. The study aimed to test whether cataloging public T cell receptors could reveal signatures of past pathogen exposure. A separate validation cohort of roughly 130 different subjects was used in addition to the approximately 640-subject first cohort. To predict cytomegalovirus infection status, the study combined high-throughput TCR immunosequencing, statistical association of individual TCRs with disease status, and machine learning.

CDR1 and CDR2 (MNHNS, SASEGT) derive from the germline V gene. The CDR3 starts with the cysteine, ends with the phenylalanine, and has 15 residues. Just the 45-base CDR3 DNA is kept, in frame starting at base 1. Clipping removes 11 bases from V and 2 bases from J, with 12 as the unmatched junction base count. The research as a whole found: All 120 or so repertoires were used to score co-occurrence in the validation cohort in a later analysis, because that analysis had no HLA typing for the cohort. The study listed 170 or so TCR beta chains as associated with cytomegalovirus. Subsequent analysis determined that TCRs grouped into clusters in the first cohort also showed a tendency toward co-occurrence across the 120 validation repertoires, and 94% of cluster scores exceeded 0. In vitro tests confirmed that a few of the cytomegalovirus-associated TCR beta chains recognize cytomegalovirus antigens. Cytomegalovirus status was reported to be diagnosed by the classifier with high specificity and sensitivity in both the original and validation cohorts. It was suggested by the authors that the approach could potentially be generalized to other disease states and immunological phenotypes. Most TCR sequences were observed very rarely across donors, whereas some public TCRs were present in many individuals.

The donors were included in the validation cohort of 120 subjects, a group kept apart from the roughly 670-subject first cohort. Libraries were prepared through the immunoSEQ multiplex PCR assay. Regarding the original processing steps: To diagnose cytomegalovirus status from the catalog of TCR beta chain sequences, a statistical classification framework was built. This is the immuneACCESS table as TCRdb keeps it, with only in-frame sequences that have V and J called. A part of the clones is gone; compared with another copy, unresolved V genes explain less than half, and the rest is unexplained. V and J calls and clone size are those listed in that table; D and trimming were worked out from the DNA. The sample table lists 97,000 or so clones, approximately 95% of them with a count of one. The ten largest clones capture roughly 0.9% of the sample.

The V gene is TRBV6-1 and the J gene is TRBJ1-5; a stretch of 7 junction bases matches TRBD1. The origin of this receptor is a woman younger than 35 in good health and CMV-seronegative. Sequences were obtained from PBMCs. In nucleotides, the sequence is TGTGCCGGCAATCCCGGGACAGTCGGCAATCAGCCCCAGCATTTT. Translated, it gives CAGNPGTVGNQPQHF.